Sequencing of this T cell receptor beta chain was carried out in a study of OX40 agonist ivuxolimab in advanced cancers. Broadly, across the study: Ivuxolimab was an agonistic, fully human IgG2 monoclonal antibody directed against OX40 (CD134), a costimulatory receptor. Intravenous ivuxolimab was administered to patients every 2 weeks at six dose levels: 0.01, 0.1, 0.3, 1.5, 3 and 10 mg/kg. Of the roughly 54 patients in dose escalation, about 19 had hepatocellular carcinoma, roughly 15 had melanoma, 9 had renal cell carcinoma and 9 had head and neck cancer. A male proportion of around 80% and a mean age of approximately 55 years, ranging from about 23 to 90, were recorded for the dose-escalation cohort. Patients were allowed to have had prior anti-PD-1, anti-PD-L1 or anti-CTLA-4 therapy, and roughly 40% of the dose-escalation patients had previously received checkpoint inhibitors. Partial responses occurred in three dose-escalation patients: two with cutaneous melanoma and one with hepatocellular carcinoma. Peripheral TCRbeta sequencing was intended to test whether TCR sequence diversity was altered and clonal T-cell expansion was caused by ivuxolimab. The paper describes the monotherapy dose-escalation part (N ≈ 50 patients) of the phase I trial of ivuxolimab.

Only one count was recorded for this clone. Its antigen is unknown. Per-base qualities were not stored, and no clone one base away is much larger. The full study reports these points: At doses of 0.1 to 3.0 mg/kg, clonal expansion of both CD4+ and CD8+ T cells in blood was seen between baseline and week 6. After ivuxolimab, CD8+ T cells had more expanded clones than CD4+ T cells on average. Low levels of normalized T-cell clonal expansion were also shown by some nonresponding patients. Which antigens the clonally expanded peripheral T cells were specific for was not determined. In partial responders in the 0.1-3.0 mg/kg groups, normalized peripheral clonal expansion was found to be among the lowest, especially among CD8+ T cells.

V drops 4 bases and J drops 2 bases, leaving 22 bases in between. According to the germline V gene, CDR1 reads SGDLS and CDR2 reads YYNGEE. The CDR3 numbers 18 residues from cysteine through phenylalanine. Of all the DNA, just the CDR3 is kept, 54 bases in frame from base 1. Genomic DNA was isolated from the sorted cells so that the TCRbeta CDR3 region could be sequenced. The immunoSEQ Assay was used to sequence the TCRbeta CDR3 regions. Entries here come from immuneACCESS through TCRdb and include only in-frame sequences with V and J called. Some clones fail to appear in such tables; in the studies checked, an unresolved V gene covers under half of the shortfall, and the cause of the remainder is unknown. Recorded for this sample are around 31,000 clones; approximately 85% of them occurred a single time. Of the sample, under 65% is held by the ten largest clones. The trial excluded patients who had a history of autoimmune disease or who were on systemic immunosuppression. In every dose cohort, peripheral blood was drawn for TCR sequencing at baseline, cycle 4 day 1, and cycle 7 day 1. Samples came from an open-label, multicenter, first-in-human phase I dose-escalation trial of ivuxolimab. Adults with locally advanced or metastatic melanoma, renal cell carcinoma, hepatocellular carcinoma or head and neck squamous cell carcinoma were enrolled in the trial. CD4+ and CD8+ T cells were sorted separately from peripheral blood before TCR sequencing.

The specimen was CD4+ or CD8+ T cells sorted from blood, collected in a trial of the OX40 agonist ivuxolimab. The sequence links TRBV9 to TRBJ2-1; a tentative D call is TRBD2 (7 bases match). The source of this sequence is an adult with an advanced solid tumor such as melanoma, head and neck, liver or kidney cancer. The CDR3 has the sequence CASSHSNGGGGTYNEQFF. The nucleotides read TGTGCCAGCAGCCACTCTAACGGGGGCGGGGGAACCTACAATGAGCAGTTCTTC. Supplemented by the reference TRBV9 and TRBJ2-1 proteins around the CDR3, the complete variable domain is DSGVTQTPKHLITATGQRVTLRCSPRSGDLSVYWYQQSLDQGLQFLIQYYNGEERAKGNILERFSAQQFPDLHSELNLSSLELGDSALYFCASSHSNGGGGTYNEQFFGPGTRLTVL.